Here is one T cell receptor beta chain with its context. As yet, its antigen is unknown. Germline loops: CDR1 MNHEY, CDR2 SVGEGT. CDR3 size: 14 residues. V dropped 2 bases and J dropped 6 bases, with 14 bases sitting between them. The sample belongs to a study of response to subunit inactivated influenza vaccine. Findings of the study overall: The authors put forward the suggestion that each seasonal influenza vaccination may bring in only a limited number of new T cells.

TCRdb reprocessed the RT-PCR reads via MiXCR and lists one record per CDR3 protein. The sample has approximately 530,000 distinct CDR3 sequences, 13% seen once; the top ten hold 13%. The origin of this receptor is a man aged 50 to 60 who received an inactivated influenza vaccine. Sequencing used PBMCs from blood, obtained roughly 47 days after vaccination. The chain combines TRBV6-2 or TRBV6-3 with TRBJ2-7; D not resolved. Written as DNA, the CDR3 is TGTGCCAGCAGTTACCGAACGACGATTTCCGAGCAGTACTTC. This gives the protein CASSYRTTISEQYF.